This is a list of T cell receptor beta chains from one sample in a study of cytomegalovirus exposure and HLA in healthy donors. Sequencing was performed with immunoSEQ multiplex PCR; in TCRdb, only in-frame clones are kept and a portion is missing. The sample holds tens of thousands of clones, around four fifths seen once. Sequencing input: PBMCs. The origin of the receptors is a man aged 25 to 40 in good health and CMV-seronegative. The CDR3 runs from the conserved cysteine through the conserved F or W. The order of the fields is J gene, D gene, CDR3 length, V gene, clone size, CDR3 DNA, CDR3 protein. D genes are given only for firm matches. Clone size appears in some rows only: once, few, many, or a class for an expanded clone.

J gene: TRBJ2-5; D gene: TRBD2; CDR3 length: 14; V gene: TRBV27; clone size: NA; CDR3 DNA: TGTGCCAGCAGTCCGACGACTAGCGGAGAGACCCAGTACTTC; CDR3 protein: CASSPTTSGETQYF
J gene: TRBJ2-1; D gene: NA; CDR3 length: 16; V gene: TRBV7-3; clone size: NA; CDR3 DNA: TGTGCCAGCAGCTCAAGAGGCCTGAGCTCCTACAATGAGCAGTTCTTC; CDR3 protein: CASSSRGLSSYNEQFF
J gene: TRBJ1-1; D gene: NA; CDR3 length: 13; V gene: TRBV27; clone size: NA; CDR3 DNA: TGTGCCAGCAGTTTAAGACGGGACACTGAAGCTTTCTTT; CDR3 protein: CASSLRRDTEAFF
J gene: TRBJ2-3; D gene: TRBD2; CDR3 length: 16; V gene: TRBV4-1; clone size: once; CDR3 DNA: TGCGCCAGCAGACTTAACGAGCGGGGGTTTGATGATACGCAGTATTTT; CDR3 protein: CASRLNERGFDDTQYF
J gene: TRBJ1-1; D gene: NA; CDR3 length: 12; V gene: TRBV4-3; clone size: NA; CDR3 DNA: TGCGCCAGCAGCCAAGGACGGGAGGGAGCTTTCTTT; CDR3 protein: CASSQGREGAFF
J gene: TRBJ1-5; D gene: NA; CDR3 length: 13; V gene: TRBV10-3; clone size: NA; CDR3 DNA: TGTGCCATCAACCCGCGGGAGGGGCAGCCCCAGCATTTT; CDR3 protein: CAINPREGQPQHF
J gene: TRBJ2-2; D gene: TRBD2; CDR3 length: 15; V gene: TRBV27; clone size: few; CDR3 DNA: TGTGCCAGCAGTAAGTCTAGCGGAATCTTCGGGGAGCTGTTTTTT; CDR3 protein: CASSKSSGIFGELFF
J gene: TRBJ2-5; D gene: NA; CDR3 length: 15; V gene: TRBV5-8; clone size: NA; CDR3 DNA: TGTGCCAGCAGACTGGAAGAATGGGGCGGAGAGACCCAGTACTTC; CDR3 protein: CASRLEEWGGETQYF
J gene: TRBJ1-1; D gene: NA; CDR3 length: 15; V gene: TRBV9; clone size: NA; CDR3 DNA: TGTGCCAGCAGCGGCAGGACACATACGAACACTGAAGCTTTCTTT; CDR3 protein: CASSGRTHTNTEAFF
J gene: TRBJ1-2; D gene: NA; CDR3 length: 13; V gene: TRBV25-1; clone size: NA; CDR3 DNA: TGTGCCAGCAGTGTGGAGGGGTCCTATGGCTACACCTTC; CDR3 protein: CASSVEGSYGYTF
J gene: TRBJ1-1; D gene: NA; CDR3 length: 13; V gene: TRBV28; clone size: once; CDR3 DNA: TGTGCCAGCAGTTTATCCCCCCGGAGGGAAGCTTTCTTT; CDR3 protein: CASSLSPRREAFF
J gene: TRBJ1-2; D gene: NA; CDR3 length: 15; V gene: TRBV5-4; clone size: NA; CDR3 DNA: TGTGCCAGCAGCCCGGGGGGATCAGAGAACTATGGCTACACCTTC; CDR3 protein: CASSPGGSENYGYTF
J gene: TRBJ2-5; D gene: TRBD2; CDR3 length: 17; V gene: TRBV28; clone size: NA; CDR3 DNA: TGTGCCAGCAGTGCGGCTTGGGCGGGGGATTATCGGGAGACCCAGTACTTC; CDR3 protein: CASSAAWAGDYRETQYF
J gene: TRBJ1-4; D gene: TRBD1; CDR3 length: 15; V gene: TRBV19; clone size: NA; CDR3 DNA: TGTGCCAGTAGCGAAATTGGGACAGATCGTGAAAAACTGTTTTTT; CDR3 protein: CASSEIGTDREKLFF
J gene: TRBJ2-7; D gene: TRBD1; CDR3 length: 14; V gene: TRBV6-1; clone size: NA; CDR3 DNA: TGTGCCAGCAGTCCCGGGACAGGGGTTTACGAGCAGTACTTC; CDR3 protein: CASSPGTGVYEQYF
J gene: TRBJ1-1; D gene: NA; CDR3 length: 14; V gene: TRBV5-1; clone size: NA; CDR3 DNA: TGCGCCAGCAGCTTAGTGGCAGTGAACACTGAAGCTTTCTTT; CDR3 protein: CASSLVAVNTEAFF
J gene: TRBJ1-4; D gene: NA; CDR3 length: 13; V gene: TRBV2; clone size: few; CDR3 DNA: TGTGCCAACCGCAGGACCCCGGGAGAAAAACTGTTTTTT; CDR3 protein: CANRRTPGEKLFF
J gene: TRBJ1-3; D gene: NA; CDR3 length: 17; V gene: TRBV9; clone size: NA; CDR3 DNA: TGTGCCAGCAGCGTCGGCGGCAGCCTTTTCTCTGGAAACACCATATATTTT; CDR3 protein: CASSVGGSLFSGNTIYF
J gene: TRBJ1-1; D gene: NA; CDR3 length: 14; V gene: TRBV2; clone size: NA; CDR3 DNA: TGTGCCAGCAGTGAAGCTGTTAGATACACTGAAGCTTTCTTT; CDR3 protein: CASSEAVRYTEAFF
J gene: TRBJ1-2; D gene: NA; CDR3 length: 14; V gene: TRBV14; clone size: NA; CDR3 DNA: TGTGCCAGCAGCCAAGCAGCACAGTTCTATGGCTACACCTTC; CDR3 protein: CASSQAAQFYGYTF
J gene: TRBJ1-2; D gene: NA; CDR3 length: 15; V gene: TRBV7-9; clone size: few; CDR3 DNA: TGTGCCAGCAGCCTAGACTCGACAGTAAGCTATGGCTACACCTTC; CDR3 protein: CASSLDSTVSYGYTF
J gene: TRBJ1-2; D gene: TRBD1; CDR3 length: 15; V gene: TRBV4-1; clone size: few; CDR3 DNA: TGCGCCAGCAGCCAAGAAGCGGACAGGGGTTATGGCTACACCTTC; CDR3 protein: CASSQEADRGYGYTF
J gene: TRBJ2-7; D gene: NA; CDR3 length: 14; V gene: TRBV4-2; clone size: NA; CDR3 DNA: TGTGCCAGCAGCCAAGAGACTGGATTCTACGAGCAGTACTTC; CDR3 protein: CASSQETGFYEQYF
J gene: TRBJ1-2; D gene: NA; CDR3 length: 14; V gene: TRBV15; clone size: NA; CDR3 DNA: TGTGCCACCAGCAGAGATTTGGGACAAAAGGGCTACACCTTC; CDR3 protein: CATSRDLGQKGYTF
J gene: TRBJ1-2; D gene: NA; CDR3 length: 14; V gene: TRBV6-6; clone size: NA; CDR3 DNA: TGTGCCAGCACCCCAGGGCCTACTAACTATGGCTACACCTTC; CDR3 protein: CASTPGPTNYGYTF
J gene: TRBJ2-3; D gene: NA; CDR3 length: 17; V gene: TRBV21-1; clone size: NA; CDR3 DNA: TGTGCCAGCACCAGAAAGGCAAAGGGGAAAAGCACAGATACGCAGTATTTT; CDR3 protein: CASTRKAKGKSTDTQYF
J gene: TRBJ1-2; D gene: TRBD1; CDR3 length: 17; V gene: TRBV15; clone size: NA; CDR3 DNA: TGTGCCACCAGCAGGGTTATCACGACAGGGGGTAACTATGGCTACACCTTC; CDR3 protein: CATSRVITTGGNYGYTF
J gene: TRBJ2-3; D gene: NA; CDR3 length: 15; V gene: TRBV5-1; clone size: NA; CDR3 DNA: TGCGCCAGCAGCTTGGTTGGGGGCTCAACAGATACGCAGTATTTT; CDR3 protein: CASSLVGGSTDTQYF
J gene: TRBJ2-2; D gene: NA; CDR3 length: 16; V gene: TRBV7-9; clone size: NA; CDR3 DNA: TGTGCCAGCAGCTTAGCTGAGTCGAGGGCCACCGGGGAGCTGTTTTTT; CDR3 protein: CASSLAESRATGELFF
J gene: TRBJ1-2; D gene: NA; CDR3 length: 14; V gene: TRBV19; clone size: NA; CDR3 DNA: TGTGCCAGTAGTATAACAGAAACTAACTATGGCTACACCTTC; CDR3 protein: CASSITETNYGYTF
J gene: TRBJ1-5; D gene: TRBD1; CDR3 length: 13; V gene: TRBV10-3; clone size: NA; CDR3 DNA: TGTGCCACCCGAGGACAGGTCGATCAGCCCCAGCATTTT; CDR3 protein: CATRGQVDQPQHF
J gene: TRBJ1-1; D gene: NA; CDR3 length: 12; V gene: TRBV7-2; clone size: NA; CDR3 DNA: TGTGCCAGCAGCTTAGCTGGGGGGGCAGCTTTCTTT; CDR3 protein: CASSLAGGAAFF
J gene: TRBJ2-1; D gene: NA; CDR3 length: 13; V gene: TRBV6-5; clone size: NA; CDR3 DNA: TGTGCCAGCAGTTTGGCGGCCTACAATGAGCAGTTCTTC; CDR3 protein: CASSLAAYNEQFF
J gene: TRBJ2-6; D gene: TRBD1; CDR3 length: 18; V gene: TRBV18; clone size: NA; CDR3 DNA: TGTGCCAGCTCTTTGACAGGGCTAGGCCTCTCTGGGGCCAACGTCCTGACTTTC; CDR3 protein: CASSLTGLGLSGANVLTF
J gene: TRBJ1-6; D gene: TRBD1; CDR3 length: 14; V gene: TRBV2; clone size: once; CDR3 DNA: TGTGCCAGTTTACTGACAGGGGGGAATTCACCCCTCCACTTT; CDR3 protein: CASLLTGGNSPLHF
J gene: TRBJ2-7; D gene: TRBD1; CDR3 length: 16; V gene: TRBV11-2; clone size: NA; CDR3 DNA: TGTGCCAGCAGCTTCGGACAGGGGGTCGATGTGGGGGAGCAGTACTTC; CDR3 protein: CASSFGQGVDVGEQYF
J gene: TRBJ1-3; D gene: NA; CDR3 length: 11; V gene: TRBV9; clone size: NA; CDR3 DNA: TGTACCAGTGGCCCTGGAAACACCATATATTTT; CDR3 protein: CTSGPGNTIYF
J gene: TRBJ1-5; D gene: NA; CDR3 length: 15; V gene: TRBV28; clone size: NA; CDR3 DNA: TGTGCCAGCAGTTCTCGGAGGGAGGGGGGTCAGCCCCAGCATTTT; CDR3 protein: CASSSRREGGQPQHF
J gene: TRBJ2-6; D gene: NA; CDR3 length: 11; V gene: TRBV20-1; clone size: NA; CDR3 DNA: TGCAGTGCTCCGGACTACCGAGGTGTAACTTTC; CDR3 protein: CSAPDYRGVTF
J gene: TRBJ1-2; D gene: NA; CDR3 length: 14; V gene: TRBV7-9; clone size: NA; CDR3 DNA: TGTGCCAGCAGCTTACAGGGAGGTTACCATGGCTACACCTTC; CDR3 protein: CASSLQGGYHGYTF
J gene: TRBJ2-2; D gene: TRBD1; CDR3 length: 16; V gene: TRBV23-1; clone size: NA; CDR3 DNA: TGCGCCAGCAGTCACCCGGACAGGGGAGTTACCGGGGAGCTGTTTTTT; CDR3 protein: CASSHPDRGVTGELFF
J gene: TRBJ1-4; D gene: TRBD1; CDR3 length: 14; V gene: TRBV2; clone size: NA; CDR3 DNA: TGTGCCAGCAGTGCTCGGACAGGAGGAGAAAAACTGTTTTTT; CDR3 protein: CASSARTGGEKLFF
J gene: TRBJ2-7; D gene: NA; CDR3 length: 13; V gene: TRBV5-1; clone size: once; CDR3 DNA: TGCGCCAGCAGCCCACGGCCGGAGAATGAGCAGTACTTC; CDR3 protein: CASSPRPENEQYF
J gene: TRBJ2-7; D gene: NA; CDR3 length: 17; V gene: TRBV4-3; clone size: NA; CDR3 DNA: TGCGCCAGCAGCCAAGTAGCCGGCGGGCCTGGCGCTTACGAGCAGTACTTC; CDR3 protein: CASSQVAGGPGAYEQYF
J gene: TRBJ1-1; D gene: TRBD1; CDR3 length: 19; V gene: TRBV28; clone size: NA; CDR3 DNA: TGTGCCAGCAGCCCTCTCTCGACAGGGGCAAGACCCAGGAACACTGAAGCTTTCTTT; CDR3 protein: CASSPLSTGARPRNTEAFF
J gene: TRBJ2-6; D gene: NA; CDR3 length: 15; V gene: TRBV30; clone size: once; CDR3 DNA: TGTGCCTGGAGTGTGGCTCTCTCTGGGGCCAACGTCCTGACTTTC; CDR3 protein: CAWSVALSGANVLTF
J gene: TRBJ1-4; D gene: NA; CDR3 length: 16; V gene: TRBV4-3; clone size: NA; CDR3 DNA: TGCGCCAGCAGCCAAGTTGGGAGGGTGACTAATGAAAAACTGTTTTTT; CDR3 protein: CASSQVGRVTNEKLFF
J gene: TRBJ2-1; D gene: TRBD2; CDR3 length: 21; V gene: TRBV28; clone size: NA; CDR3 DNA: TGTGCCAGCAGTCCACCGCCATATAGGGGAACTAGCGGGAGCCCCTACAATGAGCAGTTCTTC; CDR3 protein: CASSPPPYRGTSGSPYNEQFF
J gene: TRBJ1-1; D gene: NA; CDR3 length: 10; V gene: TRBV25-1; clone size: NA; CDR3 DNA: TGTGCCACAAGGAGTACTGAAGCTTTCTTT; CDR3 protein: CATRSTEAFF
J gene: TRBJ2-6; D gene: TRBD1; CDR3 length: 14; V gene: TRBV7-2; clone size: NA; CDR3 DNA: TGTGCCAGCAGCCCCCGGGCGCAGGGGGCGTACCTGACTTTC; CDR3 protein: CASSPRAQGAYLTF
J gene: TRBJ2-2; D gene: TRBD2; CDR3 length: 21; V gene: TRBV5-3; clone size: NA; CDR3 DNA: TGTGCCAGAAGCCCGCAGCGGGCTTCGGGACTAGCGGGAGAAGGGACCGGGGAGCTGTTTTTT; CDR3 protein: CARSPQRASGLAGEGTGELFF
J gene: TRBJ1-5; D gene: NA; CDR3 length: 12; V gene: TRBV5-1; clone size: NA; CDR3 DNA: TGCGCCAGCAATGAGCCGGGGGGGCCCCAGCATTTT; CDR3 protein: CASNEPGGPQHF
J gene: TRBJ2-3; D gene: NA; CDR3 length: 19; V gene: TRBV14; clone size: NA; CDR3 DNA: TGTGCCAGCAGCCACCTCGGACTGATCGGAGCCCCCAAACCAGATACGCAGTATTTT; CDR3 protein: CASSHLGLIGAPKPDTQYF
J gene: TRBJ2-7; D gene: NA; CDR3 length: 12; V gene: TRBV10-1; clone size: NA; CDR3 DNA: TGCGCCGGGCACCCTCAGGGAAGCGAGCAGTACTTC; CDR3 protein: CAGHPQGSEQYF
J gene: TRBJ2-7; D gene: NA; CDR3 length: 12; V gene: TRBV30; clone size: NA; CDR3 DNA: TGTGCCTGGAGTGTAACAGGAAACGAGCAGTACTTC; CDR3 protein: CAWSVTGNEQYF